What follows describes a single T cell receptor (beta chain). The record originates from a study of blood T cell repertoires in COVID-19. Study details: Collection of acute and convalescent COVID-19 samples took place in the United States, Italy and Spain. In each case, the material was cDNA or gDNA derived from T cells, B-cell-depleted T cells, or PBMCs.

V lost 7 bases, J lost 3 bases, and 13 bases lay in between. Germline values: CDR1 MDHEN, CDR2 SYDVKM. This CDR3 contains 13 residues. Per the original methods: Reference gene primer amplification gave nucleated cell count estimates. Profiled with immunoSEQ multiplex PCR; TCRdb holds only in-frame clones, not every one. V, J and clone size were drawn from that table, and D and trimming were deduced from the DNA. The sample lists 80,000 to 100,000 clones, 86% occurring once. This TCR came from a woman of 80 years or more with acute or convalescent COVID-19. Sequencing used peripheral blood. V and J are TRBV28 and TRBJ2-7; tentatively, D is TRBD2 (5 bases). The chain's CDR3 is CASTEGKGYEQYF. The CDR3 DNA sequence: TGTGCCAGCACCGAGGGAAAAGGCTACGAGCAGTACTTC. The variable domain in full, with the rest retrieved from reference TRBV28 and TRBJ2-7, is DVKVTQSSRYLVKRTGEKVFLECVQDMDHENMFWYRQDPGLGLRLIYFSYDVKMKEKGDIPEGYSVSREKKERFSLILESASTNQTSMYLCASTEGKGYEQYFGPGTRLTVT.